Sequencing of this T cell receptor (beta chain) was carried out in a study of T-cell reconstitution after alpha-beta-depleted transplantation in children. Study-wide results and caveats: T-cell counts and diversity at one year post-transplant came mainly from newly produced T cells.

This CDR3 is 18 amino acids long. V lost 1 base to trimming and J lost 4 bases; unmatched junction nucleotides: 12. Germline values: CDR1 LGHNA, CDR2 YSLEER. TCRbeta library preparation incorporated unique molecular identifiers. TCRdb passed the PCR reads through MiXCR, listing each CDR3 protein once. The data contain more than 300,000 distinct CDR3 sequences, around 16% of them singletons. Worth noting for this clonotype: Its antigen is not known.

The chain recombines TRBV4-3 with TRBJ2-5; 10 bases are shared with TRBD2. The clonotype comes from a male patient between 2 and 10 years old who had a stem cell transplant for acute lymphoblastic leukemia, so the T cells may come from the graft donor. Source: PBMCs, mostly from graft donor cells, taken 360 days after TCRalphabeta/CD19-depleted stem cell transplant. The DNA of the CDR3 is TGCGCCAGCAGCCAAGGGGCTTTCCTAGCGGGAGCCGGAGAGACCCAGTACTTC. It is translated as CASSQGAFLAGAGETQYF.